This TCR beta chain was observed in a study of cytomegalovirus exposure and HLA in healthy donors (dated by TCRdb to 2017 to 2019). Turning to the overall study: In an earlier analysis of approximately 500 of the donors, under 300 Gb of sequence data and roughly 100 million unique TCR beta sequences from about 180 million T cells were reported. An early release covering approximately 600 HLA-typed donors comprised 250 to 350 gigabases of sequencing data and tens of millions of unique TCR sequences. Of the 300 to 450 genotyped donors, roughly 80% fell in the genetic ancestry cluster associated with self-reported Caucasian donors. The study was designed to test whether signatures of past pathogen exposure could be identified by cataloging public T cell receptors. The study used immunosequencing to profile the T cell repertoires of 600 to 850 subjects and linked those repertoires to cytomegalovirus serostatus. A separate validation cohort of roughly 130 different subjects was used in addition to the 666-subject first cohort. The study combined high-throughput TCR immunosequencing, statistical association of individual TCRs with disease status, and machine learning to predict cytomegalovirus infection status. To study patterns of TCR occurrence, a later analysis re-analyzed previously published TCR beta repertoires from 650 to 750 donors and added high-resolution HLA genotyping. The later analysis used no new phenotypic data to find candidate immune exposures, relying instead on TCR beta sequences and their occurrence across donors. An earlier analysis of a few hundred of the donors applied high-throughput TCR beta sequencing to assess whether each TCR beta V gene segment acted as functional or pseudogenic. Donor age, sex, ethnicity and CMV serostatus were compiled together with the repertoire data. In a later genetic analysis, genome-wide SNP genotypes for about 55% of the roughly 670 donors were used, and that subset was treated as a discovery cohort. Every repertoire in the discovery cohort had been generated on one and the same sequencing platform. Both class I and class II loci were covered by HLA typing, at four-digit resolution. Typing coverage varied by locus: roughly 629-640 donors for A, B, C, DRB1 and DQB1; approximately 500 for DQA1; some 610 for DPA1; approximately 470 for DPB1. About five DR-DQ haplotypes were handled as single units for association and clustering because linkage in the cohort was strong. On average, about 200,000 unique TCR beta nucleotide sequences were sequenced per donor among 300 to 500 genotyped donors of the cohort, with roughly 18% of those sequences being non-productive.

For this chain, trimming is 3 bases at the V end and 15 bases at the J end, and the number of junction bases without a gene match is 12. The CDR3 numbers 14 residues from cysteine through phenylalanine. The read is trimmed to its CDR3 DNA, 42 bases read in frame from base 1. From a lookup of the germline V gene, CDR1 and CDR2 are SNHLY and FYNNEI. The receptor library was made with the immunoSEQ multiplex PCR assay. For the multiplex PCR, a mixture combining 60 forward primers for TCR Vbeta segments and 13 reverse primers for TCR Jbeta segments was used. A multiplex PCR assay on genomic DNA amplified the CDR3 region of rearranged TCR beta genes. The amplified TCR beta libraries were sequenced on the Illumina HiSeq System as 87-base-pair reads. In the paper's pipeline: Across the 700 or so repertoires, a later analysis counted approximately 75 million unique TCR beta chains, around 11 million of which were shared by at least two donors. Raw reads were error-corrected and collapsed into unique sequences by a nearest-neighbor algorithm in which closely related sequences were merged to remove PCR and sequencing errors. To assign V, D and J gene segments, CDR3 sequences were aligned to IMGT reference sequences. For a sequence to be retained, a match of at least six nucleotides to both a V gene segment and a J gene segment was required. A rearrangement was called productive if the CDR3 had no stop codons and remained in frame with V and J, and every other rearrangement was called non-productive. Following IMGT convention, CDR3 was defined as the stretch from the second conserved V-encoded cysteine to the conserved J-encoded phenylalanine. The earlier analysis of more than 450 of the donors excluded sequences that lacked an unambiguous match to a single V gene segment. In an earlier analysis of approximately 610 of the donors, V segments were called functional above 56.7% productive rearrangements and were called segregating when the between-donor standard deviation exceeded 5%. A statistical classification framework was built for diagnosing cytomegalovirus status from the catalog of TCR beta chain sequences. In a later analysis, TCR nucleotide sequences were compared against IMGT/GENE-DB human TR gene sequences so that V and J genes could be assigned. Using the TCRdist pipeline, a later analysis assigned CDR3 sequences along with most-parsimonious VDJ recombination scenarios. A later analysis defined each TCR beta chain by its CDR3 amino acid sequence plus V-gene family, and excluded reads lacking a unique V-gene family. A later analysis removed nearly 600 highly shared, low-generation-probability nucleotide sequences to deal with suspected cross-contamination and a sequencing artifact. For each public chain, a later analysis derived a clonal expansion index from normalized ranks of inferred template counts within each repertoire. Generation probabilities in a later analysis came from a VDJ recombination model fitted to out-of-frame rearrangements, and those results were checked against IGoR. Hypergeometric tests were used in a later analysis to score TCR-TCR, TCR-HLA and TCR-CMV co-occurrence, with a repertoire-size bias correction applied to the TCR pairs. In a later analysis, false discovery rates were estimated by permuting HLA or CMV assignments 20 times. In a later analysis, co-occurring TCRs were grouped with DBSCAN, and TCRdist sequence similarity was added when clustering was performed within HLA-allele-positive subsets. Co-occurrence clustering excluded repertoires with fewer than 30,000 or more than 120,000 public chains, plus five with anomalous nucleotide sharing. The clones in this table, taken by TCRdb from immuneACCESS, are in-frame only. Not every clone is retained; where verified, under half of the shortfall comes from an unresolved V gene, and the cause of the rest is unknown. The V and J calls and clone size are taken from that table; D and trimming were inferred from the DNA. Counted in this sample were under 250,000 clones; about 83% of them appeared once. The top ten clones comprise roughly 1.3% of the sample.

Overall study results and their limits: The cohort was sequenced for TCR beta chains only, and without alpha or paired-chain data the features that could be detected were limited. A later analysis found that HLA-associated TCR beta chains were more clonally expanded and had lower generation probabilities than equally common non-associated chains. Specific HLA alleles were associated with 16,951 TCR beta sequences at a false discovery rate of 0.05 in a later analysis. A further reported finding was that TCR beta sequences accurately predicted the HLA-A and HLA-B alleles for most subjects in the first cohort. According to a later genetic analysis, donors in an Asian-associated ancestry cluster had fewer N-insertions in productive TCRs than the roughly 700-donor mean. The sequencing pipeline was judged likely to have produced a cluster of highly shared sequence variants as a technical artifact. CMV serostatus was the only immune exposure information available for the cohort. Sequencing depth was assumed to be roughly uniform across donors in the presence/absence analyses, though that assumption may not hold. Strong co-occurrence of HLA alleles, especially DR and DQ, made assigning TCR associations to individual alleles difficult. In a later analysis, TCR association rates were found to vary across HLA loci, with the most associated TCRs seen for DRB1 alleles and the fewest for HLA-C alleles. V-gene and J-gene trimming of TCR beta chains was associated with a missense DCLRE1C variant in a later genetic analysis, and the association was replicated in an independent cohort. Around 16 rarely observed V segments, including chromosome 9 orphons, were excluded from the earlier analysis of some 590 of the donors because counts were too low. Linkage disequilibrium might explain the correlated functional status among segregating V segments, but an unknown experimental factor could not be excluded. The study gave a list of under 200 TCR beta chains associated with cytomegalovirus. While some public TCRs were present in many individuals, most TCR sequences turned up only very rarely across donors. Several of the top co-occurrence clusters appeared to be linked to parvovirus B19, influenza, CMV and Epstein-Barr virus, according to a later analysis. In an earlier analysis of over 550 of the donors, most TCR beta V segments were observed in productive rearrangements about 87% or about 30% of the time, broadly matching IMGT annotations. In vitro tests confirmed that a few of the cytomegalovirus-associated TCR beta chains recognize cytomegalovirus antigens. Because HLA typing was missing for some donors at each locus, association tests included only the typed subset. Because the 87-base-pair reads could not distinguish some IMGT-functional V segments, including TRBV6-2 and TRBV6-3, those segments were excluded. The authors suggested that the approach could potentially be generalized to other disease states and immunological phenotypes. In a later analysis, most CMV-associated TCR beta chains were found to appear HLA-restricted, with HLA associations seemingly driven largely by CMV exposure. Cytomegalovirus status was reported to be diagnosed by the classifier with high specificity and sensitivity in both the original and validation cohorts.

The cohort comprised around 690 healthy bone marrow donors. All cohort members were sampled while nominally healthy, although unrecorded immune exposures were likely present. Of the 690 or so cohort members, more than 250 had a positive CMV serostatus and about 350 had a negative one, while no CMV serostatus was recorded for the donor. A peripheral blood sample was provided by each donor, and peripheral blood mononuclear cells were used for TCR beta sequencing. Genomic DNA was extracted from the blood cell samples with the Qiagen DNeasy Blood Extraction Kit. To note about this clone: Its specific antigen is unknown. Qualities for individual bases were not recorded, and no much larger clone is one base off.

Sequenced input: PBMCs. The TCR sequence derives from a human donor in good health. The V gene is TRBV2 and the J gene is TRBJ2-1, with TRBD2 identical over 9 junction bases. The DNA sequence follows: TGTGCCAGCAGTGAGGTGGGTAGCGGGAGAGATTTGTTCTTC. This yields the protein CASSEVGSGRDLFF. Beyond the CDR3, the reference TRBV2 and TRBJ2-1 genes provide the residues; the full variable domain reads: EPEVTQTPSHQVTQMGQEVILRCVPISNHLYFYWYRQILGQKVEFLVSFYNNEISEKSEIFDDQFSVERPDGSNFTLKIRSTKLEDSAMYFCASSEVGSGRDLFFGPGTRLTVL.